The 29 T cell receptor beta chains presented below share a single source sample, sequenced in a study of CD8 T cells in ankylosing spondylitis. A single record per CDR3 protein comes from TCRdb applying MiXCR to the 5' RACE reads. The sample carries about 42,000 distinct CDR3 sequences, around 2.9% recorded once. Sequencing used blood, either unsorted or a sorted T cell fraction (not recorded which). These receptors came from a male donor with ankylosing spondylitis or in good health (not recorded which).

This clonotype was seen at least ten times. V usage is TRBV9 and J usage is TRBJ2-7; 10 bases align to TRBD2. Germline V gene lookup returns CDR1 SGDLS and CDR2 YYNGEE. This CDR3 comprises 15 residues. Trimming cost V 2 bases and J 2 bases; bases outside gene matches: 4. The CDR3 region is CASSVGTSATYEQYF. The CDR3 DNA reads as TGTGCCAGCAGCGTGGGGACTAGCGCAACCTACGAGCAGTACTTC. The full variable domain, in which reference TRBV9 and TRBJ2-7 provide the parts outside the CDR3, is DSGVTQTPKHLITATGQRVTLRCSPRSGDLSVYWYQQSLDQGLQFLIQYYNGEERAKGNILERFSAQQFPDLHSELNLSSLELGDSALYFCASSVGTSATYEQYFGPGTRLTVT.

This clonotype has a count of ten or more. V usage is TRBV9 and J usage is TRBJ2-7; 11 nucleotides agree with TRBD2. Germline loops: CDR1 SGDLS, CDR2 YYNGEE. V trimming: 2 bases; J trimming: 2 bases; junction bases outside the gene matches: 9. The CDR3 has 17 amino acids. CDR3 sequence reads: CASSVGTSGRLTYEQYF. In DNA form, the CDR3 reads TGTGCCAGCAGCGTGGGGACTAGCGGCCGCCTCACCTACGAGCAGTACTTC.

This clonotype has at least ten counts. J is TRBJ2-1 and V is TRBV9, with D possibly called TRBD1 or TRBD2 (5 bases each). The V gene's germline CDR1 is SGDLS and CDR2 YYNGEE. The CDR3 length is 13 residues. The V and J ends lost 0 bases and 6 bases respectively, with 7 bases between them. The CDR3 DNA is TGTGCCAGCAGCGTAGGAGGGACCAATGAGCAGTTCTTC. As protein: CASSVGGTNEQFF.

This clonotype appeared many times. The rearrangement uses TRBV9 and TRBJ1-2; 10 bases align to TRBD1. This CDR3 comprises 15 residues. Germline assignment: CDR1 SGDLS and CDR2 YYNGEE. V trimming: 3 bases; J trimming: 4 bases; junction bases outside the gene matches: 6. CDR3 sequence reads: CASSGGQGVFYGYTF. The CDR3 coding sequence is TGTGCCAGCAGCGGAGGACAGGGGGTTTTCTATGGCTACACCTTC.

This clonotype was recorded at least ten times. The chain carries TRBV9 and TRBJ2-1, with TRBD2 identical over 8 bases. There are 16 residues in the CDR3. Germline V gene sequence: CDR1 SGDLS, CDR2 YYNGEE. V shed 6 bases and J 2 bases; nucleotides not matched to a gene: 10. The DNA of the CDR3 is TGTGCCAGCACTCTATCCGGGCGGGAGGCCTACAATGAGCAGTTCTTC. Protein sequence: CASTLSGREAYNEQFF.

This clonotype was recorded at least ten times. The J gene is TRBJ2-5, the V gene TRBV9, with unresolved D. Trimming removed 0 bases at V and 5 bases at J, with 14 bases between. The germline gives CDR1 SGDLS, CDR2 YYNGEE. The CDR3 contains 15 residues. The CDR3 DNA follows: TGTGCCAGCAGCGTAGCCCCCACAAGGGCCGAGACCCAGTACTTC. This codes for CASSVAPTRAETQYF.

This clonotype was seen ten or more times. The genes are TRBV9 and TRBJ1-2; no reliable D call. Germline V gives CDR1 SGDLS, CDR2 YYNGEE. The CDR3 spans 15 residues. V was trimmed by 0 bases and J by 0 bases, leaving 9 bases between them. CDR3 coding DNA: TGTGCCAGCAGCGTAGGGGCAGATACTAACTATGGCTACACCTTC. It translates to CASSVGADTNYGYTF.

Comments on this clonotype: A read error may be the cause here, since a much bigger clone is one base away. The chain is built from TRBV9 and TRBJ1-1; TRBD1 might be the D (5 bases). The CDR3 contains 14 residues. Germline V gives CDR1 SGDLS, CDR2 YYNGEE. This CDR3 reads CAGSLGTRNTEAFF. CDR3 nucleotides: TGTGCCGGCAGCCTGGGGACGCGGAACACTGAAGCTTTCTTT. The full variable domain, with the rest looked up from reference TRBV9 and TRBJ1-1, is DSGVTQTPKHLITATGQRVTLRCSPRSGDLSVYWYQQSLDQGLQFLIQYYNGEERAKGNILERFSAQQFPDLHSELNLSSLELGDSALYFCAGSLGTRNTEAFFGQGTRLTVV.

This clonotype was recorded at least ten times. V usage is TRBV9 and J usage is TRBJ2-2; D may correspond to TRBD1 or TRBD2 (6 bases each). V lost 4 bases to trimming and J lost 5 bases, with 33 bases between them. Germline CDR1 is SGDLS and CDR2 is YYNGEE. This CDR3 region has 21 residues. The CDR3 sequence: CASSHYFSRGGTQPGTGELFF. Written as DNA, the CDR3 is TGTGCCAGCAGCCACTATTTCTCCCGAGGGGGGACTCAACCGGGGACCGGGGAGCTGTTTTTT.

This clonotype came up many times. The V and J genes are TRBV9 and TRBJ2-2; D unclear. Germline CDR1 is SGDLS and CDR2 is YYNGEE. V dropped 0 bases and J dropped 2 bases, with 11 bases sitting between them. The CDR3 totals 16 residues. The CDR3 sequence: CASSVGPATNTGELFF. Here the CDR3 DNA reads TGTGCCAGCAGCGTAGGTCCGGCTACTAACACCGGGGAGCTGTTTTTT.

This clonotype was detected many times. The chain is built from TRBV9 and TRBJ2-7; 9 bases agree with TRBD1. Unmatched junction bases numbered 10, after V lost 4 bases and J lost 5 bases. Germline assignment: CDR1 SGDLS and CDR2 YYNGEE. The CDR3 length is 15 residues. DNA for the CDR3: TGTGCCAGCAGCTCGGGGACAGGGATCGACCACGAGCAGTACTTC. Translating gives CASSSGTGIDHEQYF.

This clonotype was counted at least ten times. The V call is TRBV9, the J call TRBJ2-1; a weak D match, TRBD2 (6 bases). The CDR3 has 15 amino acids. V was shortened by 4 bases and J by 2 bases, with 13 bases between the two germline ends. Germline V CDR1 and CDR2: SGDLS, YYNGEE. The CDR3 coding sequence is TGTGCCAGCAGCCTTGGACTATCCCCCTACAATGAGCAGTTCTTC. Translation gives CASSLGLSPYNEQFF.

This clonotype was observed many times. The chain joins TRBV9 to TRBJ2-1, with TRBD2 identical over 8 bases. The CDR3 contains 18 residues. Germline CDR1 reads SGDLS; CDR2 reads YYNGEE. V lost 4 bases and J lost 1; bases outside the gene matches: 13. CDR3 in amino acids: CASSPHPVAGGSYNEQFF. The CDR3 DNA sequence: TGTGCCAGCAGCCCTCACCCTGTCGCGGGAGGATCCTACAATGAGCAGTTCTTC. Together with reference TRBV9 and TRBJ2-1, the CDR3 gives the full variable domain: DSGVTQTPKHLITATGQRVTLRCSPRSGDLSVYWYQQSLDQGLQFLIQYYNGEERAKGNILERFSAQQFPDLHSELNLSSLELGDSALYFCASSPHPVAGGSYNEQFFGPGTRLTVL.

This clonotype appeared many times. The chain couples TRBV9 to TRBJ1-2; perhaps TRBD1 as D (5 bases). V shed 4 bases and J shed 12 bases, with 19 bases lying between them. There are 13 residues in the CDR3. Germline-derived CDR1 and CDR2 are SGDLS and YYNGEE. The CDR3 sequence: CASSPRGTGLHTF. CDR3 DNA sequence: TGTGCCAGCAGCCCGAGGGGAACGGGGCTACACACCTTC.

This clonotype has ten or more counts. The genes are TRBV9 and TRBJ2-1, with no clear D. Trimming took 0 bases from V and 0 from J, leaving 7 bases between them. Germline V gene sequence: CDR1 SGDLS, CDR2 YYNGEE. The CDR3 contains 15 residues. The CDR3 nucleotides read TGTGCCAGCAGCGTAGGCCCTAACTCCTACAATGAGCAGTTCTTC. It is translated as CASSVGPNSYNEQFF.

This clonotype was seen many times. This chain uses TRBV9 with TRBJ2-5; 9 nucleotides match TRBD2. The CDR3 totals 15 residues. Germline CDR1 SGDLS, CDR2 YYNGEE. V dropped 4 bases and J dropped 2; count of bases not matched to a gene: 6. CDR3 sequence (DNA): TGTGCCAGCAGCTCTCGACTAGCGGCTCAAGAGACCCAGTACTTC. It specifies CASSSRLAAQETQYF.

This clonotype appeared many times. The gene calls are TRBV9 and TRBJ2-1; TRBD1 matches 8 bases. The CDR3 loop spans 15 amino acids. Germline values: CDR1 SGDLS, CDR2 YYNGEE. With 3 bases clipped from V and 4 bases from J, the junction kept 6 bases outside the gene matches. The CDR3 sequence is CASSGSGTGYNEQFF. Written as DNA, the CDR3 is TGTGCCAGCAGCGGATCCGGGACAGGTTACAATGAGCAGTTCTTC.

This clonotype was counted ten times or more. This chain links TRBV9 with TRBJ2-1; 11 bases agree with TRBD2. Germline V gene data show CDR1 as SGDLS and CDR2 as YYNGEE. After removal of 3 bases from V and 8 bases from J, the junction contained 7 bases not matched to a gene. The CDR3 contains 15 residues. This chain's CDR3 is CASSGSSGRSHEQFF. In nucleotides, the CDR3 is TGTGCCAGCAGCGGTTCTAGCGGGAGGTCGCATGAGCAGTTCTTC.

In this sample, this clonotype turned up many times. The chain uses TRBV9 and TRBJ1-1; possible D gene TRBD1, 5 bases. The CDR3 is 15 residues long. From germline, CDR1 is SGDLS and CDR2 YYNGEE. Between the trimmed V and J ends, which lost 2 bases and 6 bases, there was a span of 17 bases. The CDR3, as DNA: TGTGCCAGCAGCGTTCCAGGGTTGGGGCGTTCTGAAGCTTTCTTT. Translation: CASSVPGLGRSEAFF. The full variable domain, its missing parts supplied by reference TRBV9 and TRBJ1-1, is DSGVTQTPKHLITATGQRVTLRCSPRSGDLSVYWYQQSLDQGLQFLIQYYNGEERAKGNILERFSAQQFPDLHSELNLSSLELGDSALYFCASSVPGLGRSEAFFGQGTRLTVV.

This clonotype was found many times. The chain recombines TRBV9 with TRBJ2-6; unclear D gene. CDR1 and CDR2 (germline): SGDLS, YYNGEE. This CDR3 contains 17 residues. V lost 0 bases to trimming and J lost 0 bases, with 10 bases between them. In DNA form, the CDR3 reads TGTGCCAGCAGCGTAGCAGACTGGAGCTCTGGGGCCAACGTCCTGACTTTC. Its protein product is CASSVADWSSGANVLTF.

This clonotype showed up many times. The chain couples TRBV9 to TRBJ1-1, with unresolved D. CDR3 length: 13 residues. The V gene's germline CDR1 is SGDLS and CDR2 YYNGEE. Deletions cut 0 bases from V and 6 bases from J, with 9 bases between. The CDR3 loop is CASSVGERAEAFF. As DNA, the CDR3 is TGTGCCAGCAGCGTAGGGGAGCGCGCTGAAGCTTTCTTT.

This rearrangement joins TRBV9 to TRBJ2-7; TRBD1 aligns across 7 bases. This CDR3 spans 14 amino acids. Germline values: CDR1 SGDLS, CDR2 YYNGEE. V lost 0 bases and J lost 2; bases outside the gene matches: 2. The CDR3: CASSVAQGAYEQYF. CDR3 bases: TGTGCCAGCAGCGTAGCCCAGGGGGCCTACGAGCAGTACTTC.

This clonotype was recorded many times. This chain links TRBV9 with TRBJ2-5; maybe TRBD2 (6 bases). V lost 4 bases and J lost 1, with 17 bases in between. The CDR3 has 16 residues. Germline-derived CDR1 and CDR2 are SGDLS and YYNGEE. The CDR3 DNA reads TGTGCCAGCAGCTCCAGATCTAGCGCAGCCCAAGAGACCCAGTACTTC. This gives the protein CASSSRSSAAQETQYF.

This clonotype was counted ten times or more. The gene calls are TRBV9 and TRBJ1-5, with 10 bases lining up with TRBD1. V was clipped by 2 bases and J by 6 bases; unmatched bases: 5. In germline, CDR1 is SGDLS, CDR2 YYNGEE. CDR3 length: 15 residues. This CDR3 reads CASSVGQGVGQPQHF. The CDR3 DNA reads TGTGCCAGCAGCGTCGGACAGGGGGTCGGTCAGCCCCAGCATTTT.

This clonotype was picked up many times. The chain has TRBV9 and TRBJ1-3; D may be TRBD1 (5 bases). The germline V gene encodes CDR1 SGDLS and CDR2 YYNGEE. This CDR3 spans 16 amino acids. Trimming took 2 bases from V and 0 from J, leaving 12 bases between them. The CDR3 nucleotides are TGTGCCAGCAGCGTCGGGACGGAGAGCTCTGGAAACACCATATATTTT. Protein product: CASSVGTESSGNTIYF.

This clonotype appeared many times. The CDR3 is CASSVEGAGVKTQYF. The CDR3 DNA follows: TGTGCCAGCAGCGTAGAGGGGGCGGGAGTCAAGACCCAGTACTTC. V and J are TRBV9 and TRBJ2-5; D tentatively fits TRBD1 or TRBD2 (7 bases each). This CDR3 region has 15 residues. The V end was cut by 0 bases, the J end by 6 bases, with 15 bases between. Germline assignment: CDR1 SGDLS and CDR2 YYNGEE. Using reference TRBV9 and TRBJ2-5 for the parts outside the CDR3, the full variable domain is DSGVTQTPKHLITATGQRVTLRCSPRSGDLSVYWYQQSLDQGLQFLIQYYNGEERAKGNILERFSAQQFPDLHSELNLSSLELGDSALYFCASSVEGAGVKTQYFGPGTRLLVL.

In its sample, this clonotype was seen a few times. This chain connects TRBV9 to TRBJ2-1; the D call may be TRBD1 or TRBD2 (6 bases each). From germline, CDR1 is SGDLS and CDR2 YYNGEE. This CDR3 is built from 14 residues. V gave up 3 bases and J gave up 6 bases, with 13 bases separating them. CDR3 nucleotides: TGTGCCAGCAGCGACCCTGGAGGGGGCAATGAGCAGTTCTTC. This translates into CASSDPGGGNEQFF.

This clonotype was picked up many times. Relative to the germline gene, one junction end is altered; a read error may explain this. The chain has TRBV9 and TRBJ2-5; D call uncertain. This CDR3 is built from 13 residues. The germline V gene encodes CDR1 SGDLS and CDR2 YYNGEE. Written as DNA, the CDR3 is TGTGCCAGCAGCGTCTTTGACCAGGAGACCCAGTACTTC. It yields the protein CASSVFDQETQYF.

This clonotype was seen at least ten times. V gene TRBV9 combines with J gene TRBJ1-1; D not resolved. V lost 2 bases and J lost 1, with 12 bases in between. The CDR3 runs 15 residues. From germline, CDR1 is SGDLS and CDR2 YYNGEE. The CDR3 spells CASSVGDGENTEAFF. CDR3 DNA: TGTGCCAGCAGCGTGGGCGACGGCGAGAACACTGAAGCTTTCTTT.